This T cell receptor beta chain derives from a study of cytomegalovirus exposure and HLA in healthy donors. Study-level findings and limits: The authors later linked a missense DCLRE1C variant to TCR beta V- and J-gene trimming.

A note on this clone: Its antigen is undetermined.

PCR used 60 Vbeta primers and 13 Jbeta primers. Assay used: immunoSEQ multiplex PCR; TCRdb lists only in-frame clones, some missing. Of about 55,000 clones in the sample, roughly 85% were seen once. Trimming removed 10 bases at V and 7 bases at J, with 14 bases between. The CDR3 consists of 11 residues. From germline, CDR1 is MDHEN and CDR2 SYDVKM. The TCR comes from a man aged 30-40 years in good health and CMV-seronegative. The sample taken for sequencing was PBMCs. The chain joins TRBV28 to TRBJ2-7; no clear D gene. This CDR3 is CATLDILEQYF. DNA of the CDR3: TGTGCCACATTAGACATCCTTGAGCAGTACTTC.